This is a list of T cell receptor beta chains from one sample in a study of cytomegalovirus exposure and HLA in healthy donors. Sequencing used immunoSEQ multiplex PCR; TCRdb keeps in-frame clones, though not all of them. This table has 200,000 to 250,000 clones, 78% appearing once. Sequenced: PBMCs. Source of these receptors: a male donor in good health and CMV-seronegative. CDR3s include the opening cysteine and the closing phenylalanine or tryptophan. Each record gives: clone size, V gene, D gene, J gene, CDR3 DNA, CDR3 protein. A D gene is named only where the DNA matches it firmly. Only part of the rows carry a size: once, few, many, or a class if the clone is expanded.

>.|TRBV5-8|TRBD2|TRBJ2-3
TGTGCCAGCAAACCTTTTGGGACTAGCGGCACAGATACGCAGTATTTT
CASKPFGTSGTDTQYF
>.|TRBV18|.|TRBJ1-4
TGTGCCAGCTCACCACAGGGGCGAAATGAAAAACTGTTTTTT
CASSPQGRNEKLFF
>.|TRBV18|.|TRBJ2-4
TGTGCCAGCTCAAAAGGAGCCACGGGTGGAAACATTCAGTACTTC
CASSKGATGGNIQYF
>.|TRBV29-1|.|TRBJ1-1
TGCAGCGTATCTTTCGACACTGAAGCTTTCTTT
CSVSFDTEAFF
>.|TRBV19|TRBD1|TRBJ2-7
TGTGCCAGTAGTACAAGACAGGGGACGGGCGAGCAGTACTTC
CASSTRQGTGEQYF
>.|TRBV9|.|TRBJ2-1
TGTGCCAGCAGCGCAAGTAGTATACGCTCCTACAATGAGCAGTTCTTC
CASSASSIRSYNEQFF
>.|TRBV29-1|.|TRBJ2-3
TGCAGCGTTGGTCAGGGGAACACAGATACGCAGTATTTT
CSVGQGNTDTQYF
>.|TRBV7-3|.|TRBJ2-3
TGTGCCAGCAGCTTAACGGTTCGAGGTTTGGGCACAGATACGCAGTATTTT
CASSLTVRGLGTDTQYF
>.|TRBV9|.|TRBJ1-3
TGTGCCAGCAGCGTACGCTTATCGGGCTCTGGAAACACCATATATTTT
CASSVRLSGSGNTIYF
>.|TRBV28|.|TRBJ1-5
TGTGCCAGCAGTACAGCGGCCCCCCAGCATTTT
CASSTAAPQHF
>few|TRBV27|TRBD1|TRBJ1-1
TGTGCCAGCACCCCCGCAGGGACAGGGACTGAAGCTTTCTTT
CASTPAGTGTEAFF